The 13 T cell receptor beta chains presented below share a single source sample, sequenced in a study of shared T cell receptors in the human thymus. Libraries were prepared by immunoSEQ multiplex PCR; TCRdb keeps only in-frame clonotypes and omits some of them. The sample shows 720,000 or so clones, 80% to 90% of them seen only once. Separately, the same data were catalogued under a study of human thymus T cells.

Sequencing used thymocytes. These receptors came from a girl under three years old with a congenital heart defect.

The chain couples TRBV5-1 to TRBJ1-6, with TRBD1 identical over 7 bases. CDR3 length: 15 residues. Germline assignment: CDR1 SGHRS and CDR2 YFSETQ. V lost 4 bases, J lost 8 bases, and 9 bases stayed unmatched. In nucleotides, the CDR3 is TGCGCCAGCAGCGGCGACAGGGTTTTGGATTCACCCCTCCACTTT. This gives the protein CASSGDRVLDSPLHF.

The CDR3 nucleotides read TGTGCCAGCAGTTTAGAAGCTTATAATTCACCCCTCCACTTT. Translating it yields CASSLEAYNSPLHF. J is TRBJ1-6 and V is TRBV27, with D unresolved. The CDR3 loop spans 14 amino acids. The V end was cut by 2 bases, the J end by 4 bases, with 6 bases between. Per the germline V gene, CDR1 is MNHEY and CDR2 is SMNVEV (reference sequence).

The rearrangement links TRBV12-1 to TRBJ2-2; the table's D call of TRBD1 was not tested on the DNA. TRBV12-1 is classified as a pseudogene. The CDR3 sequence is 15 residues long. CDR3 coding DNA: TGTGCCAGCAGCCGCCCCCTCCACAGGGCCGGGGAGCTGTTTTTT. Protein: CASSRPLHRAGELFF.

The chain couples TRBV27 to TRBJ2-2; no reliable D call. Trimming took off 7 bases at V and 0 bases at J, with 12 bases between the two ends. Germline lookup yields CDR1 MNHEY and CDR2 SMNVEV (reference sequence). This CDR3 contains 15 residues. CDR3 sequence: CASNEDPSNTGELFF. In DNA form, the CDR3 reads TGTGCCAGCAACGAGGATCCCTCGAACACCGGGGAGCTGTTTTTT.

The J gene is TRBJ2-3, the V gene TRBV7-9; possible D gene TRBD2, 5 bases. Germline CDR1 is SEHNR and CDR2 is FQNEAQ (reference sequence). Trimming took 5 bases from V and 2 from J, leaving 20 bases between them. The CDR3 has 17 amino acids. The CDR3 sequence is CASSPGGSAHITDTQYF. The CDR3 region has the DNA TGTGCCAGCAGCCCAGGCGGTAGCGCACACATCACAGATACGCAGTATTTT.

The chain joins TRBV28 to TRBJ1-2, with TRBD1 as a possible D gene (5 bases). The V gene's germline CDR1 is MDHEN and CDR2 SYDVKM. CDR3 length: 13 amino acids. Trimming left V 4 bases short and J 8 bases short, with 14 bases between. CDR3 protein: CASSWEGAFGYTF. The CDR3 DNA sequence: TGTGCCAGCAGTTGGGAAGGGGCCTTCGGCTACACCTTC.

This chain's CDR3 is CASSLWNRGNHGYTF. CDR3 bases: TGCGCCAGCAGCTTGTGGAACAGGGGGAATCATGGCTACACCTTC. The genes are TRBV5-1 and TRBJ1-2; 8 positions agree with TRBD1. The CDR3 is 15 amino acids. CDR1 SGHRS and CDR2 YFSETQ come from the germline V gene. V was pared by 1 base and J by 6 bases, with 8 bases of the junction left unmatched.

This clone was detected a few times. The V gene is TRBV5-5, the J gene TRBJ1-2, with a possible D match to TRBD1 (5 bases). V was trimmed by 4 bases and J by 6 bases, leaving 22 bases between them. This CDR3 contains 16 residues. Per germline, CDR1 SGHKS and CDR2 YYEKEE (reference sequence). The CDR3 region is CASSPGNPVFLDGYTF. CDR3 DNA sequence: TGTGCCAGCAGCCCAGGGAACCCAGTCTTCCTGGATGGCTACACCTTC. The entire variable domain, with the rest obtained from reference TRBV5-5 and TRBJ1-2, is as follows: DAGVTQSPTHLIKTRGQQVTLRCSPISGHKSVSWYQQVLGQGPQFIFQYYEKEERGRGNFPDRFSARQFPNYSSELNVNALLLGDSALYLCASSPGNPVFLDGYTFGSGTRLTVV.

Regarding this clone: Compared with germline, one end of the junction differs, possibly owing to a read error. V gene TRBV6-1 combines with J gene TRBJ1-1; a possible D gene is TRBD1 (6 bases). Germline CDR1 MNHNS, CDR2 SASEGT. The CDR3 loop spans 16 amino acids. CDR3 amino acids: CASSETRGLRNAEAFF. CDR3 DNA sequence: TGTGCCAGCAGTGAAACCAGGGGATTGCGGAACGCTGAAGCTTTCTTT.

This clone appeared a few times. The chain recombines TRBV6-1 with TRBJ1-1, with D possibly being TRBD1 (6 bases). Germline lookup yields CDR1 MNHNS and CDR2 SASEGT. V lost 0 bases and J lost 4, with 27 bases in between. The CDR3 consists of 20 residues. CDR3: CASSEAGWQGSWVLSTEAFF. CDR3 in DNA: TGTGCCAGCAGTGAAGCCGGGTGGCAGGGGAGTTGGGTATTGAGCACTGAAGCTTTCTTT.

The gene calls are TRBV9 and TRBJ2-2; a weak D match, TRBD1 (6 bases). The CDR3 is made up of 17 amino acids. Germline V CDR1 and CDR2: SGDLS, YYNGEE. Trimming stripped 4 bases from V and 4 bases from J, with 20 bases between. CDR3 in DNA: TGTGCCAGCAGCCCTAGTGGGGACACTGGGGCCACCGGGGAGCTGTTTTTT. This encodes CASSPSGDTGATGELFF.

The chain uses TRBV11-2 and TRBJ1-2; TRBD1 is a possible D gene (5 bases). Trimming cost V 5 bases and J 1 base, with 20 bases left between them. CDR1 SGHAT and CDR2 FQNNGV come from the germline V gene. This CDR3 has 17 amino acids. As DNA, the CDR3 is TGTGCCAGCAGCCACCCCTTTAGGACACTTGATAACTATGGCTACACCTTC. Translation: CASSHPFRTLDNYGYTF.

The chain is built from TRBV7-2 and TRBJ2-3, with 7 bases fitting TRBD1. CDR3 length equals 15 residues. Germline V gene sequence: CDR1 SGHTA, CDR2 FQGNSA. With V trimmed by 6 bases and J by 0 bases, 6 bases remained unmatched. In DNA form, the CDR3 reads TGTGCCAGCAGTGACAGACAGGGAAGCACAGATACGCAGTATTTT. Its translation is CASSDRQGSTDTQYF.